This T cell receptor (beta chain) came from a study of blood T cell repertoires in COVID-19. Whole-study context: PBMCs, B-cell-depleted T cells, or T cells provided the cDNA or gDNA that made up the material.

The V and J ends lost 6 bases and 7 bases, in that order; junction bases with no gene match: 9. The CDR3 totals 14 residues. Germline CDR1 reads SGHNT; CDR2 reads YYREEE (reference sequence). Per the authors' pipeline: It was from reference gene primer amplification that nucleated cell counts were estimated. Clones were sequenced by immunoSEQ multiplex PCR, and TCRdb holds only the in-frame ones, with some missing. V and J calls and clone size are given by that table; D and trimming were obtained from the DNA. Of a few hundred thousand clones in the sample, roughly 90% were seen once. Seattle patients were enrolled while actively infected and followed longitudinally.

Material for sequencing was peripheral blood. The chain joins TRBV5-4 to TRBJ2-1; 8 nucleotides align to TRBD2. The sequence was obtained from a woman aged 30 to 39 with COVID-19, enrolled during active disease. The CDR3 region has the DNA TGTGCCAGCACCCCCCAACTAGCGGTGAATGAGCAGTTCTTC. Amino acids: CASTPQLAVNEQFF.